This record looks at one T cell receptor (beta chain) sequence and its context. Its target is unknown. Assay: immunoSEQ multiplex PCR; the TCRdb copy retains only in-frame clones and omits some. The sample has approximately 67,000 clones, over 75% seen once. The germline V gene encodes CDR1 KGHSH and CDR2 LQKENI. V was shortened by 4 bases and J by 5 bases, with 12 bases between the two germline ends. This CDR3 is built from 14 residues. Time point defined: week 23, last vaccination. Every single dose of the vaccine, 300 ug of mutant IDH1 20-mer peptide, came with topical imiquimod. Donors harbored newly found WHO grade 3 or 4 IDH1-mutant, ATRX-lost astrocytomas. The entry originates in a study of a mutant IDH1 vaccine in newly diagnosed glioma. The overall study: Patients were started on vaccination 4-6 weeks after radiotherapy alone, or with temozolomide cycles. A roughly 62% male, roughly 40% female split and a mean age of roughly 44 years characterized treated patients. Most patients had received both radiotherapy and temozolomide, the prior options being radiotherapy, temozolomide, or both.

The V and J genes are TRBV18 and TRBJ1-5, with D possibly matching TRBD1 (5 bases). The clonotype was recovered from a man between 18 and 29 years old with glioma. The sequences come from PBMCs, collected from a glioma patient whose treatment included an IDH1 peptide vaccine. CDR3 sequence reads: CASSRDSGYQPQHF. The CDR3 bases are TGTGCCAGCTCACGGGATTCAGGGTATCAGCCCCAGCATTTT.